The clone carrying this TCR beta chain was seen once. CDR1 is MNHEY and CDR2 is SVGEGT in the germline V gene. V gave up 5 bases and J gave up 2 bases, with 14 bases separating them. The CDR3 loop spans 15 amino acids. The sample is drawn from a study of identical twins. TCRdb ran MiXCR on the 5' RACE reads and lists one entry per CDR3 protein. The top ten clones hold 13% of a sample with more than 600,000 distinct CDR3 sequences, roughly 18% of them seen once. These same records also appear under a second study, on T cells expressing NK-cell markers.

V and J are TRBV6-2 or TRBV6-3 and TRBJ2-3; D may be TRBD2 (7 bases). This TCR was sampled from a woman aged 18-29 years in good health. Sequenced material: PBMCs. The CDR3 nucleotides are TGTGCCAGCAGTACCGGGGGGCCCTTCACAGATACGCAGTATTTT. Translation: CASSTGGPFTDTQYF.